The clone carrying this T cell receptor beta chain has a count of ten or more. The antigen is not known. Researchers amplified the TCR beta CDR3 regions from RNA transcripts. When the TCR CDR3 underwent first-round RT-PCR, the HTBI primer set was used. TCRdb itself ran the multiplex PCR reads through MiXCR, one entry per CDR3 protein. This repertoire shows 450,000 to 650,000 distinct CDR3 sequences, 14% found once; its top ten account for 7.1%. The entry originates in a study of T cells in Graves' hyperthyroidism and ophthalmopathy. Study as a whole: Peripheral blood was taken when the disease was first diagnosed, before any treatment began. Study results and limitations: The model forecast ophthalmopathy, anticipating it by a median around 6.5 months before onset.

Trimming took off 7 bases at V and 2 bases at J, with 23 bases between the two ends. The CDR3 has 17 amino acids. The germline CDR1 and CDR2 sequences are SGHTA and FQGNSA. Sequences were obtained from blood. The TCR was taken from a woman aged 18-30 years with Graves' ophthalmopathy. The gene calls are TRBV7-2 and TRBJ1-2; TRBD1 is a possible D gene (5 bases). The CDR3 spells CASKRVATGGGNYGYTF. The DNA for the CDR3 is TGTGCCAGCAAGCGCGTGGCCACTGGGGGAGGGAACTATGGCTACACCTTC.